In its sample, the clone carrying this T cell receptor beta chain was seen a few times. Its specificity is unknown. The source of the sample is a study of blood T cells in healthy people across ages. Study information: For every two T cells, template switching captured about one barcoded beta molecule.

Each donor's blood draw was 8.5 to 10 milliliters of peripheral blood. Next came a second PCR, run for about 6 to 12 cycles, which used a sample-barcoded 5' primer along with a J-beta primer mix. Using its own MiXCR run on the 5' RACE reads, TCRdb lists one record per CDR3 protein. This sample has 1,500,000 or so distinct CDR3 sequences, with approximately 42% found just once. General study findings and limits: Donors of long life had a larger count of naive CD4+ cells and greater diversity than aged donors.

The source material was blood. This TCR was recovered from a woman under 30 in good health.

CDR3 in DNA: TGCGCCAGCAGTACTATAGCGGGAGGCCACGAGCAGTACTTC. This gives the protein CASSTIAGGHEQYF. The chain combines TRBV5-1 with TRBJ2-7; 10 bases fit TRBD2. Germline values: CDR1 SGHRS, CDR2 YFSETQ. This CDR3 has 14 residues. V lost 5 bases, J lost 5 bases, and 7 bases stayed unmatched.